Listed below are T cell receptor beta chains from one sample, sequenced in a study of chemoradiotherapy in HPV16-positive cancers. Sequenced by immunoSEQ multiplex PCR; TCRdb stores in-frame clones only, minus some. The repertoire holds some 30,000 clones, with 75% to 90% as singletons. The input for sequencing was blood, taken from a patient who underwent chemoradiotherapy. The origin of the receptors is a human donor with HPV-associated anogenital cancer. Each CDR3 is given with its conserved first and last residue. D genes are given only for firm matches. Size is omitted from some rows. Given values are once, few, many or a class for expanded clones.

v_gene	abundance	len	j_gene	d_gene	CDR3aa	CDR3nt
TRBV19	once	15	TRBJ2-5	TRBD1	CASSPTSTGTETQYF	TGTGCCAGTAGTCCTACCTCGACAGGGACGGAGACCCAGTACTTC
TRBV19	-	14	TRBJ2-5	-	CASSPSGVAETQYF	TGTGCCAGTAGTCCATCAGGGGTTGCAGAGACCCAGTACTTC
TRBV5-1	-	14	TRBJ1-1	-	CASSWGIGNTEAFF	TGCGCCAGCAGCTGGGGAATTGGGAACACTGAAGCTTTCTTT
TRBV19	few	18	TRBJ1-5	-	CASSRGVLTTRSNQPQHF	TGTGCCAGTAGTAGGGGCGTTTTGACCACCCGTAGCAATCAGCCCCAGCATTTT
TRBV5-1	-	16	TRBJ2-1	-	CASSLLPGINSNEQFF	TGCGCCAGCAGCTTACTCCCGGGGATAAATAGCAATGAGCAGTTCTTC
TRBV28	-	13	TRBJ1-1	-	CASSFGTSYEAFF	TGTGCCAGCAGTTTCGGGACGTCATATGAAGCTTTCTTT
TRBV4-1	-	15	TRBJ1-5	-	CASSQDGASNQPQHF	TGCGCCAGCAGCCAAGATGGAGCGAGCAATCAGCCCCAGCATTTT
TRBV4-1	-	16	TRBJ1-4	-	CASSQVASATNEKLFF	TGCGCCAGCAGCCAGGTAGCCAGTGCAACTAATGAAAAACTGTTTTTT
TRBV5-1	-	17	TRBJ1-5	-	CASSLVPLGGEHQPQHF	TGCGCCAGCAGCTTGGTCCCCTTGGGAGGCGAGCATCAGCCCCAGCATTTT
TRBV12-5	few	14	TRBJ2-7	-	CASGPGSFSYEQYF	TGTGCTAGTGGGCCGGGTTCCTTCTCCTACGAGCAGTACTTC
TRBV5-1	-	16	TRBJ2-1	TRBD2	CASSYANGLVVNEQFF	TGCGCCAGCAGCTACGCTAACGGACTAGTCGTGAATGAGCAGTTCTTC
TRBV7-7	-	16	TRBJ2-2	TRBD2	CASSLTAGDYTGELFF	TGTGCCAGCAGCTTAACAGCGGGGGACTACACCGGGGAGCTGTTTTTT
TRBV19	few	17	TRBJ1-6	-	CASSIRQDLLFNSPLHF	TGTGCCAGTAGTATCCGGCAGGACTTGCTTTTTAATTCACCCCTCCACTTT
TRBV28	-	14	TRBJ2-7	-	CASSLGAFNYEQYF	TGTGCCAGCAGTTTAGGGGCTTTCAACTACGAGCAGTACTTC
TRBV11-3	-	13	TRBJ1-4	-	CASSLGHGEKLFF	TGTGCCAGCAGCTTAGGACACGGAGAAAAACTGTTTTTT
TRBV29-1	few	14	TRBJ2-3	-	CSVSTGLYTDTQYF	TGCAGCGTTTCCACGGGACTTTACACAGATACGCAGTATTTT
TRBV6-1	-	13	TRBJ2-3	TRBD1	CALRQGNTDTQYF	TGTGCCTTAAGACAGGGGAACACAGATACGCAGTATTTT
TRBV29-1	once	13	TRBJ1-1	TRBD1	CSVEHRGGTEAFF	TGCAGCGTTGAACACAGGGGAGGCACTGAAGCTTTCTTT
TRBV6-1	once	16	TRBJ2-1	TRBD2	CASSEGARGGFDEQFF	TGTGCCAGCAGTGAAGGGGCGCGGGGGGGCTTCGATGAGCAGTTCTTC
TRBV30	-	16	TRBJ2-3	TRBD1	CAWSATWTGGADTQYF	TGTGCCTGGAGTGCAACCTGGACAGGGGGGGCAGATACGCAGTATTTT
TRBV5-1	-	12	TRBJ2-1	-	CASSLDDNEQFF	TGCGCCAGCAGCTTGGACGATAATGAGCAGTTCTTC
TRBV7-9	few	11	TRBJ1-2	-	CASDWSDGYTF	TGTGCCAGCGATTGGTCGGATGGCTACACCTTC
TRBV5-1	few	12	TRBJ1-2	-	CASSSDTYGYTF	TGCGCCAGCAGCTCCGACACCTATGGCTACACCTTC
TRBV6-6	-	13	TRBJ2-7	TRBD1	CASYGTASYEQYF	TGTGCCAGCTACGGGACAGCCTCCTACGAGCAGTACTTC
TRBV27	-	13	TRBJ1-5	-	CASSTTLDQPQHF	TGTGCCAGCAGTACGACACTCGATCAGCCCCAGCATTTT
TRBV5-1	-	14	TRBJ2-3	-	CASRTSMSTDTQYF	TGCGCCAGCAGAACTAGCATGAGTACAGATACGCAGTATTTT
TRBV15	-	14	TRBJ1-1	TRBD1	CATSWDRGRTEAFF	TGTGCCACCAGCTGGGACAGGGGGCGCACTGAAGCTTTCTTT
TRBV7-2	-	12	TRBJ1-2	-	CASSLGPGGYTF	TGTGCCAGCAGCTTAGGGCCTGGGGGCTACACCTTC
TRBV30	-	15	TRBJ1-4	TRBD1	CAWSTPMDRGEKLFF	TGTGCCTGGAGTACACCGATGGACAGGGGCGAAAAACTGTTTTTT
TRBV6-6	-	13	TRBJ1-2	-	CASSYGEDYGYTF	TGTGCCAGCAGTTACGGGGAAGACTATGGCTACACCTTC
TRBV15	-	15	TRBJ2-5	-	CATSRDPRPEKTQYF	TGTGCCACCAGCAGAGACCCCCGCCCTGAGAAGACCCAGTACTTC
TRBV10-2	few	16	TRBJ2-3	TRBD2	CASSPSSGGVGDTQYF	TGCGCCAGCAGTCCTTCTAGCGGGGGGGTGGGAGATACGCAGTATTTT
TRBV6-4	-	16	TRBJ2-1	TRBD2	CASAGTSGGAHNEQFF	TGTGCCAGCGCGGGGACTAGCGGGGGGGCCCACAATGAGCAGTTCTTC
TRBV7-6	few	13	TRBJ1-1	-	CASSLVRNTEAFF	TGTGCCAGCAGCTTAGTAAGGAACACTGAAGCTTTCTTT
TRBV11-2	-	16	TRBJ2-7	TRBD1	CASSLRFGDRAHEQYF	TGTGCCAGCAGCCTAAGGTTCGGGGACAGGGCCCACGAGCAGTACTTC
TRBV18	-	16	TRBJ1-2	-	CASSLDWQVASYGYTF	TGTGCCAGCTCACTAGATTGGCAGGTCGCCTCCTATGGCTACACCTTC
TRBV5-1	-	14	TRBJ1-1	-	CASSLTVVNTEAFF	TGCGCCAGCAGTCTGACAGTCGTGAACACTGAAGCTTTCTTT
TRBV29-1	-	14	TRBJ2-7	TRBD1	CSVVDRGQAYEQYF	TGCAGCGTTGTTGACAGGGGGCAGGCCTACGAGCAGTACTTC
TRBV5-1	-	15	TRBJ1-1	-	CASHSTRRGDTEAFF	TGCGCCAGCCACTCGACCCGGCGGGGGGACACTGAAGCTTTCTTT
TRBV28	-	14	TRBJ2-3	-	CASSPRLVTDTQYF	TGTGCCAGCAGTCCCCGACTAGTCACAGATACGCAGTATTTT
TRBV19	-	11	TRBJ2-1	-	CASRQQVEQFF	TGTGCCAGCCGGCAACAGGTTGAGCAGTTCTTC
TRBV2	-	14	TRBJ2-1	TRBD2	CASRSGDLYNEQFF	TGTGCCAGCAGGAGCGGGGACTTGTACAATGAGCAGTTCTTC
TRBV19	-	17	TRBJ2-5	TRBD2	CASSRSSGGAKEETQYF	TGTGCCAGCTCTCGGTCTAGCGGGGGGGCCAAGGAAGAGACCCAGTACTTC
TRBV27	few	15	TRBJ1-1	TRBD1	CASTRNQGARTEAFF	TGTGCCAGCACCCGAAACCAGGGGGCGAGGACTGAAGCTTTCTTT
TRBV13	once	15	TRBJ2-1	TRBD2	CASSSGGGGDYEQFF	TGTGCCAGCAGCTCAGGTGGCGGGGGGGACTATGAGCAGTTCTTC
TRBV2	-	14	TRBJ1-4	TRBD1	CASSPGTGSQKLFF	TGTGCCAGCTCCCCCGGGACAGGGTCACAAAAACTGTTTTTT
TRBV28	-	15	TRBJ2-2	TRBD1	CASSWDRVGSGELFF	TGTGCCAGCAGTTGGGACAGGGTCGGTTCCGGGGAGCTGTTTTTT
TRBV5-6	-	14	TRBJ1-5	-	CASSLGQLNQPQHF	TGTGCCAGCAGCTTGGGACAGCTTAATCAGCCCCAGCATTTT
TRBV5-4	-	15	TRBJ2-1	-	CASSSPGSSYNEQFF	TGTGCCAGCAGCTCACCCGGGAGCTCCTACAATGAGCAGTTCTTC
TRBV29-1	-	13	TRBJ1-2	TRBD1	CSARTGLMDGYTF	TGCAGCGCCAGGACAGGGCTAATGGATGGCTACACCTTC
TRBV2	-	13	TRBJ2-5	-	CASSAERQETQYF	TGTGCCAGCAGTGCTGAGCGGCAAGAGACCCAGTACTTC
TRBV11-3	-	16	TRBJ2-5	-	CASSLGARGSDETQYF	TGTGCCAGCAGCTTAGGGGCACGGGGCAGCGATGAGACCCAGTACTTC
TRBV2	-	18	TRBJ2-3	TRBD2	CASSSRLAGGSSTDTQYF	TGTGCCAGCAGTTCCCGACTAGCGGGGGGATCTAGCACAGATACGCAGTATTTT
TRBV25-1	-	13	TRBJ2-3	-	CASGTTDTDTQYF	TGTGCCAGCGGCACGACAGATACAGATACGCAGTATTTT
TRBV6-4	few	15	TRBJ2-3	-	CASTKDPTRTDTQYF	TGTGCCAGCACCAAAGATCCTACACGCACAGATACGCAGTATTTT
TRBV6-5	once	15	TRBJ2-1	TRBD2	CASRPSGGGYNEQFF	TGTGCCAGCAGGCCGAGCGGGGGGGGATACAATGAGCAGTTCTTC
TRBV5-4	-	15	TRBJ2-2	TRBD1	CASSLDRVGTGELFF	TGTGCCAGCAGCCTGGACAGGGTTGGTACCGGGGAGCTGTTTTTT
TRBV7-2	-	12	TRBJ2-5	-	CASSLTRETQYF	TGTGCCAGCAGCTTAACCAGGGAGACCCAGTACTTC
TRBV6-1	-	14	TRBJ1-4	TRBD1	CASNRGQGVEKLFF	TGTGCCAGCAACCGGGGACAGGGGGTTGAAAAACTGTTTTTT